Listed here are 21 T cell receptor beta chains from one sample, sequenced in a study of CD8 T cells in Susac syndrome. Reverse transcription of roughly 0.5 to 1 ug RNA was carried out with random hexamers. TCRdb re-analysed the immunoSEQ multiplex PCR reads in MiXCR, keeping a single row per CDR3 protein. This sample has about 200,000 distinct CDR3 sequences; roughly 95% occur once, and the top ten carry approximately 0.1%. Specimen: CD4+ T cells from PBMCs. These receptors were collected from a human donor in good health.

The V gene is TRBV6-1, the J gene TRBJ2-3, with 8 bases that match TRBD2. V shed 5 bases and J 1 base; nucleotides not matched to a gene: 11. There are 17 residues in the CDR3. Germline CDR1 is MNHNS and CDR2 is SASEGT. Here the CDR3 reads CASSLFRGSGGTDTQYF. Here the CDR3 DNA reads TGTGCCAGCAGTCTATTTAGGGGTAGCGGGGGCACAGATACGCAGTATTTT.

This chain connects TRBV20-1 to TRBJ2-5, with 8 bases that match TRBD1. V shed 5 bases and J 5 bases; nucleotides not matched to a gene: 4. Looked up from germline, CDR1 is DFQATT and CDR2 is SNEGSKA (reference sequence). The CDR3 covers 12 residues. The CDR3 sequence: CSARGQGETQYF. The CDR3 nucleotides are TGCAGTGCTCGAGGACAGGGTGAGACCCAGTACTTC.

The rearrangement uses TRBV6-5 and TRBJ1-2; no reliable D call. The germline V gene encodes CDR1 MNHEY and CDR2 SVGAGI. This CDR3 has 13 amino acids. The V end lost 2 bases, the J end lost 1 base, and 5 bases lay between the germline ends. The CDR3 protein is CASSYDDNYGYTF. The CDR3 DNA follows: TGTGCCAGCAGTTACGACGATAACTATGGCTACACCTTC.

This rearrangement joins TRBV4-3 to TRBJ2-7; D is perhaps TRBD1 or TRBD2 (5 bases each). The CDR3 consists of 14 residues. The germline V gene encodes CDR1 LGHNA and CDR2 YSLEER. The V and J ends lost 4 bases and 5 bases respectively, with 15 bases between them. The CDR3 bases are TGCGCCAGCAGCCCTACCCTGGGGGTCCACGAGCAGTACTTC. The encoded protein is CASSPTLGVHEQYF.

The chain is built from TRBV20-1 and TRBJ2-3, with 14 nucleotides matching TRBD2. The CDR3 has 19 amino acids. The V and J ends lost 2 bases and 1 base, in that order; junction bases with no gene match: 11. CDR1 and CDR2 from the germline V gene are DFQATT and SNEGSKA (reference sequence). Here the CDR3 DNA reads TGCAGTGCTAGACCAGCCGGGACTAGCGGGAGCCGGCGCACAGATACGCAGTATTTT. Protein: CSARPAGTSGSRRTDTQYF.

The DNA of the CDR3 is TGCAGTGCTAGCGCCAGCTCCTACAATGAGCAGTTCTTC. Residues: CSASASSYNEQFF. The V gene is TRBV20-1, the J gene TRBJ2-1; D remains ambiguous. CDR1 DFQATT and CDR2 SNEGSKA come from the germline V gene (reference sequence). CDR3 size: 13 residues. The V end was cut by 3 bases, the J end by 0 bases, with 6 bases between.

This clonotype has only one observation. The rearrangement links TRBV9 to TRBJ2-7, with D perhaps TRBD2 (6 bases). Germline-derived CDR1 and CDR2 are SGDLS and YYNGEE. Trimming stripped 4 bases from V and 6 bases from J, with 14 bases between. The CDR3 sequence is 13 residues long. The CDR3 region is CASSTTGLPEQYF. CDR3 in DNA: TGTGCCAGCAGCACCACGGGACTCCCCGAGCAGTACTTC.

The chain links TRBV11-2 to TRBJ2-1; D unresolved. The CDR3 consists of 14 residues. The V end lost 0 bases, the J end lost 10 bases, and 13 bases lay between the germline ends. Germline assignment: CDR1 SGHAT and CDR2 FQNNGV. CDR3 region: CASSLDRRSGEQFF. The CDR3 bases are TGTGCCAGCAGCTTAGATCGGAGATCAGGAGAGCAGTTCTTC.

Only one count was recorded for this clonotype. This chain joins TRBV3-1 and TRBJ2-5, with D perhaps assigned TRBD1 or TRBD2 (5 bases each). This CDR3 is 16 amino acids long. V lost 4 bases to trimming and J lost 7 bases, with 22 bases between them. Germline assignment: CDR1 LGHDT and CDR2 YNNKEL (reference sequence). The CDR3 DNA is TGTGCCAGCAGCCCCAGGCTAGCCACTCCTCAGGGGACCCAGTACTTC. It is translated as CASSPRLATPQGTQYF.

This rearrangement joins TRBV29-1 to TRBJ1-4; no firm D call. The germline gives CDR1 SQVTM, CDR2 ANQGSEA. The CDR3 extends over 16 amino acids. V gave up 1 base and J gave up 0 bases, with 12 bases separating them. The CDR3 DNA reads TGCAGCGTTGAAGTTACCGCGGCAGCAACTAATGAAAAACTGTTTTTT. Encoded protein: CSVEVTAAATNEKLFF.

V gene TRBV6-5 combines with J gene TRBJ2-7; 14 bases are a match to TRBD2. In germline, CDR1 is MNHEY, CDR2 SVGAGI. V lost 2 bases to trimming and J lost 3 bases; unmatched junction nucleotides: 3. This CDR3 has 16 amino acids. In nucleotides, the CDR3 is TGTGCCAGCAGTTACGGACTAGCGGGGGGCAACTACGAGCAGTACTTC. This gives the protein CASSYGLAGGNYEQYF.

The CDR3 DNA reads TGCAGTGCTAGCAAAACAGGGGTTGACACTGAAGCTTTCTTT. It specifies CSASKTGVDTEAFF. The gene calls are TRBV20-1 and TRBJ1-1; 7 positions match TRBD1. CDR1 is DFQATT and CDR2 is SNEGSKA in the germline V gene (reference sequence). Trimming at V came to 3 bases and at J to 3 bases, leaving 7 bases not matched to a gene. The CDR3 spans 14 residues.

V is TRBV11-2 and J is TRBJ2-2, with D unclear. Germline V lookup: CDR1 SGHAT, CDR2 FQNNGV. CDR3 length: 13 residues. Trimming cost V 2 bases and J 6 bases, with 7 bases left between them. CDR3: CASSLLVSGELFF. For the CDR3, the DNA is TGTGCCAGCAGCTTACTAGTCTCCGGGGAGCTGTTTTTT.

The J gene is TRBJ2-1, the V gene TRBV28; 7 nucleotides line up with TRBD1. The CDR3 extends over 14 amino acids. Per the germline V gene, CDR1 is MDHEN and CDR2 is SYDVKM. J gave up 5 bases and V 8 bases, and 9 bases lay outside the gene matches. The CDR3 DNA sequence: TGTGCCAGCTCCCTAGGGGGCGACCACAATGAGCAGTTCTTC. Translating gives CASSLGGDHNEQFF. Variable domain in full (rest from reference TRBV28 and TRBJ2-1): DVKVTQSSRYLVKRTGEKVFLECVQDMDHENMFWYRQDPGLGLRLIYFSYDVKMKEKGDIPEGYSVSREKKERFSLILESASTNQTSMYLCASSLGGDHNEQFFGPGTRLTVL.

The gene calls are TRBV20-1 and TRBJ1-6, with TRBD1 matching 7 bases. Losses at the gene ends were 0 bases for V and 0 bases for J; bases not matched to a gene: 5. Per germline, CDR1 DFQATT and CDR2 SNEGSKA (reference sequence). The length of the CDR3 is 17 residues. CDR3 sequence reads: CSARDGQASSYNSPLHF. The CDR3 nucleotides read TGCAGTGCTAGAGATGGACAGGCAAGCTCCTATAATTCACCCCTCCACTTT.

CDR3 sequence reads: CATSSSGTGSGQYF. The CDR3 DNA reads as TGTGCCACCAGTTCCTCCGGGACAGGGTCCGGTCAGTACTTC. V gene TRBV24-1 combines with J gene TRBJ2-4, with 9 bases identical to TRBD1. The germline gives CDR1 KGHDR, CDR2 SFDVKD. This CDR3 contains 14 residues. V dropped 6 bases and J dropped 12; count of bases not matched to a gene: 11.

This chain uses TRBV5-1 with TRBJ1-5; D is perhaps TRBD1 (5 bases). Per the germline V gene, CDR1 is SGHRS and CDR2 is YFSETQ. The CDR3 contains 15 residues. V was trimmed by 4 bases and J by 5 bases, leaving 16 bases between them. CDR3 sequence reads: CASSRGDGKHQPQHF. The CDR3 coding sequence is TGCGCCAGCAGCCGAGGGGACGGGAAACATCAGCCCCAGCATTTT.

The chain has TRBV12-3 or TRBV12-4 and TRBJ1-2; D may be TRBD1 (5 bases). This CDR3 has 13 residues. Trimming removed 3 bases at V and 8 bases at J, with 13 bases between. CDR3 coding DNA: TGTGCCAGCAGTTTGGGACGGCGGGGAGGCTACACCTTC. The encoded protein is CASSLGRRGGYTF.

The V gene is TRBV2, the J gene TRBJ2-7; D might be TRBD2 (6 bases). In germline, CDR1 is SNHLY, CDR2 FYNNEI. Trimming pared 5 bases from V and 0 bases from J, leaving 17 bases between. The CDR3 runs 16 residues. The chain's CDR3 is CASSKNPAGSSYEQYV. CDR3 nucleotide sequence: TGTGCCAGCAGTAAAAACCCGGCGGGGAGCTCCTACGAGCAGTACGTC.

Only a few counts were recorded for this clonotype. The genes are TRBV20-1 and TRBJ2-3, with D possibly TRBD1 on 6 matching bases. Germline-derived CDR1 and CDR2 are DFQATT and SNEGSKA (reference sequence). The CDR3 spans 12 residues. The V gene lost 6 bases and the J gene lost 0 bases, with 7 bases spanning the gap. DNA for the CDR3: TGCAGTGCGGGGACAAGCACAGATACGCAGTATTTT. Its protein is CSAGTSTDTQYF.

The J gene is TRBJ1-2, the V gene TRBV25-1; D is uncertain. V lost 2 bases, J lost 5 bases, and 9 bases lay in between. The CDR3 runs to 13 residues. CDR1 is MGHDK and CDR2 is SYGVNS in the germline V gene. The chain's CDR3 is CASSELLEYGYTF. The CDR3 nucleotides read TGTGCCAGCAGTGAACTGCTAGAATATGGCTACACCTTC.